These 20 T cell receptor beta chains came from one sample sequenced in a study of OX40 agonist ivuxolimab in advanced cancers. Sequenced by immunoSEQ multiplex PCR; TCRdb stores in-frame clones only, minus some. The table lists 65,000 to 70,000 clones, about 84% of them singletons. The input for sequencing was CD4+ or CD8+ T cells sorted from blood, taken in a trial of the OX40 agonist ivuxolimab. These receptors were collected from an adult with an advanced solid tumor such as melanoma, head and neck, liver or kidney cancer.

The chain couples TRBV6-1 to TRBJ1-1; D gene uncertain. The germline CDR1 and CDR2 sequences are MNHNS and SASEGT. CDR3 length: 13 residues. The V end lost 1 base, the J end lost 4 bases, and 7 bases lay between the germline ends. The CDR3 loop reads CASSEELFTEAFF. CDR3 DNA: TGTGCCAGCAGTGAAGAGCTTTTCACTGAAGCTTTCTTT.

CDR3 protein: CASGLVRAVENSPLHF. Here the CDR3 DNA reads TGTGCTAGTGGTTTGGTACGGGCAGTAGAGAATTCACCCCTCCACTTT. The chain uses TRBV12-5 and TRBJ1-6; D remains unclear. Trimming took 0 bases from V and 7 from J, leaving 13 bases between them. The CDR3 extends over 16 amino acids. CDR1 LGHNT and CDR2 FRNRAP come from the germline V gene.

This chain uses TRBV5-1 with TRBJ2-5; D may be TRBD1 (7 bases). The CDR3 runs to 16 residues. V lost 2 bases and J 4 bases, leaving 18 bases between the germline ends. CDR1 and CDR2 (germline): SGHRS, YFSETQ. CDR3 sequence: CASSFGTRQGGETQYF. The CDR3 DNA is TGCGCCAGCAGCTTTGGGACCCGACAGGGAGGAGAGACCCAGTACTTC.

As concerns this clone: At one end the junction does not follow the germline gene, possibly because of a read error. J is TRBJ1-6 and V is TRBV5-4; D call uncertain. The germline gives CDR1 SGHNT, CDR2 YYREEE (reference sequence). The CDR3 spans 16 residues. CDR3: CASSFELSLGPRAPVF. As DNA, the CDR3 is TGTGCCAGCAGCTTTGAACTCAGTCTCGGCCCTAGGGCACCCGTCTTT.

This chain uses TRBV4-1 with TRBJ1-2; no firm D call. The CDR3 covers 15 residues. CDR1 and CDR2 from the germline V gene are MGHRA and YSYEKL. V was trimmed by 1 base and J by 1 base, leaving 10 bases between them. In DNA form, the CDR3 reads TGCGCCAGCAGCCAAGCCGCAGCGGATAACTATGGCTACACCTTC. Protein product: CASSQAAADNYGYTF.

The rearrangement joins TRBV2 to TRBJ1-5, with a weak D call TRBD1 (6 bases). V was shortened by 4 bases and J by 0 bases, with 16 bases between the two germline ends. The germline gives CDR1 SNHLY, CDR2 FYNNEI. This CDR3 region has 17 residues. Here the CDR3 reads CASSGSLGTSSNQPQHF. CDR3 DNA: TGTGCCAGCAGTGGAAGTTTGGGGACATCTAGCAATCAGCCCCAGCATTTT.

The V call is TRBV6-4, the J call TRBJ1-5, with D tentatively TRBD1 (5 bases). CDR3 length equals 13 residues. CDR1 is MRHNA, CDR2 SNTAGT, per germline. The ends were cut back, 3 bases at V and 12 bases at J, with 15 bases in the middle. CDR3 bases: TGTGCCAGCAGTGAGGCTGAGGGGCGACTCCAGCATTTT. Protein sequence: CASSEAEGRLQHF.

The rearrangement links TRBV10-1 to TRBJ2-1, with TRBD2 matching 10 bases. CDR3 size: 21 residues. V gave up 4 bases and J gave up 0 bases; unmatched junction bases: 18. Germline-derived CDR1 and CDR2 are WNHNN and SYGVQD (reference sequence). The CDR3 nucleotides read TGCGCCAGCAGTGGCGAACCGGGCCTAGCGGGGGCCTTAAGCTCCTACAATGAGCAGTTCTTC. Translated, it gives CASSGEPGLAGALSSYNEQFF.

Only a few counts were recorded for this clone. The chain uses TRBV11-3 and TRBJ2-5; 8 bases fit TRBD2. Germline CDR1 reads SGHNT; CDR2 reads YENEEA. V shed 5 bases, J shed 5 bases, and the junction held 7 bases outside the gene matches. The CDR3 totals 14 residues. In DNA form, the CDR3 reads TGTGCCAGCAGCCCCCAAGCGGGGGACGAGACCCAGTACTTC. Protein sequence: CASSPQAGDETQYF.

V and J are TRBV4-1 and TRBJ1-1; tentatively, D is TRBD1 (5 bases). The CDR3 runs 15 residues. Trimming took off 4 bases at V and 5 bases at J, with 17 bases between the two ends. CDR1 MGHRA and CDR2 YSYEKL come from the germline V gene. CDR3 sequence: CASSPGGGAVTEAFF. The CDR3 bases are TGCGCCAGCAGCCCTGGGGGAGGAGCTGTAACTGAAGCTTTCTTT.

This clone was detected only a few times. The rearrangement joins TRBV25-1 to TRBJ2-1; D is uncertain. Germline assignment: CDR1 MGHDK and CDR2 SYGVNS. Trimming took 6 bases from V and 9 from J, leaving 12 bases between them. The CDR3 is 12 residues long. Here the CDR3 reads CASRGPLSEQFF. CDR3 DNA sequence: TGTGCCAGCAGGGGCCCACTAAGTGAGCAGTTCTTC.

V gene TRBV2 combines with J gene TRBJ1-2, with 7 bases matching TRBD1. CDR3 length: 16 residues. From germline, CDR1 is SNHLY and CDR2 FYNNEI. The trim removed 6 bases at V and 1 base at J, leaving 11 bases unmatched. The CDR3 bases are TGTGCCAGCAGCCTGGAGGTGACAGGGCTTAACTATGGCTACACCTTC. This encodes CASSLEVTGLNYGYTF.

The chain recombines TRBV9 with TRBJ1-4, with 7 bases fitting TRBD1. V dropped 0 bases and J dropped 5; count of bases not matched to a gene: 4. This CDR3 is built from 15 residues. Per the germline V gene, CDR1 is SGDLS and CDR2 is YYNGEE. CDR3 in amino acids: CASSVGRGGNEKLFF. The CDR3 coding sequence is TGTGCCAGCAGCGTAGGCAGGGGGGGCAATGAAAAACTGTTTTTT.

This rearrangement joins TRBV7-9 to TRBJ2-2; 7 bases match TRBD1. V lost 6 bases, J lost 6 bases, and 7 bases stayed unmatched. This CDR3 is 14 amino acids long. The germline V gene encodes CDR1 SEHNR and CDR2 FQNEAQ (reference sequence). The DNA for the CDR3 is TGTGCCAGCAGGGGGGACAGCTCTCCCGGGGAGCTGTTTTTT. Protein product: CASRGDSSPGELFF.

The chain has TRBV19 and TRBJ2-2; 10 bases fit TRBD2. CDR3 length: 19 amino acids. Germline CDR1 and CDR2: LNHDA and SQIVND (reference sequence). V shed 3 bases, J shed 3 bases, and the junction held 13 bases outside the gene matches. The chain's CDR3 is CASSIRSLAGEHDTGELFF. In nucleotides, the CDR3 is TGTGCCAGTAGTATCCGATCGCTAGCGGGAGAACATGACACCGGGGAGCTGTTTTTT.

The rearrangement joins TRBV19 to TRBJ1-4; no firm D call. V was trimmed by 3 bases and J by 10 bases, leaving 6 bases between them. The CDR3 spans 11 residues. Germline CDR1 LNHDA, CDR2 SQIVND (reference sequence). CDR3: CASSIGGKLFF. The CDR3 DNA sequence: TGTGCCAGTAGTATTGGCGGAAAACTGTTTTTT.

CDR3 DNA sequence: TGTGCCAGCAGTTACTCAGAGGGGGCGAATGAGCAGTTCTTC. It translates to CASSYSEGANEQFF. This chain joins TRBV6-6 and TRBJ2-1, with 7 bases fitting TRBD1. The CDR3 spans 14 residues. Germline values: CDR1 MNHNY, CDR2 SVGAGI (reference sequence). Trimming cost V 0 bases and J 7 bases; bases outside gene matches: 3.

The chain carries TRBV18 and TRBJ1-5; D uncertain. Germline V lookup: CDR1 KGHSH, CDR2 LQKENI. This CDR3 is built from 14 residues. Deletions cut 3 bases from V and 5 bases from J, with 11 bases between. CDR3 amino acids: CASSPYAGDQPQHF. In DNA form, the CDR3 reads TGTGCCAGCTCACCTTATGCTGGGGATCAGCCCCAGCATTTT.

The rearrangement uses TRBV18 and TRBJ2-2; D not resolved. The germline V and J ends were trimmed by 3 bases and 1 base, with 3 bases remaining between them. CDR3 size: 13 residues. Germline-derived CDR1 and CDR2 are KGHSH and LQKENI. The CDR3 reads CASSPLNTGELFF. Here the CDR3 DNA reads TGTGCCAGCTCACCCTTGAACACCGGGGAGCTGTTTTTT.

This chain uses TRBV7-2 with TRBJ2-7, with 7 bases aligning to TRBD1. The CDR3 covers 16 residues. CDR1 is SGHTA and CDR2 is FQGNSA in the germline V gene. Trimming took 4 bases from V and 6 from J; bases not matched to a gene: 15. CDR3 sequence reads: CASSSESTGRYAEQYF. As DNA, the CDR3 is TGTGCCAGCAGCTCTGAGTCGACAGGGCGTTACGCCGAGCAGTACTTC. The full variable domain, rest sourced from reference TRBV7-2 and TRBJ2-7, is GAGVSQSPSNKVTEKGKDVELRCDPISGHTALYWYRQSLGQGLEFLIYFQGNSAPDKSGLPSDRFSAERTGGSVSTLTIQRTQQEDSAVYLCASSSESTGRYAEQYFGPGTRLTVT.